This record concerns one T cell receptor beta chain sequence. The data stem from a study of blood T cell repertoires in COVID-19. The wider study: T cells, B-cell-depleted T cells, or PBMCs provided the cDNA or gDNA that served as material.

CDR1 is SGDLS and CDR2 is YYNGEE in the germline V gene. This CDR3 region has 15 residues. V was clipped by 0 bases and J by 2 bases, with 10 bases between them. TCRdb keeps only in-frame clones here, not all; method: immunoSEQ multiplex PCR. Here the sample spans roughly 200,000 clones, approximately 81% being singletons. The sample was peripheral blood. The clonotype comes from a woman of 80 years or more with acute or convalescent COVID-19. The gene calls are TRBV9 and TRBJ2-3; D not certain. The CDR3: CASSVGPRITDTQYF. CDR3 nucleotides: TGTGCCAGCAGCGTAGGGCCCAGAATCACAGATACGCAGTATTTT.